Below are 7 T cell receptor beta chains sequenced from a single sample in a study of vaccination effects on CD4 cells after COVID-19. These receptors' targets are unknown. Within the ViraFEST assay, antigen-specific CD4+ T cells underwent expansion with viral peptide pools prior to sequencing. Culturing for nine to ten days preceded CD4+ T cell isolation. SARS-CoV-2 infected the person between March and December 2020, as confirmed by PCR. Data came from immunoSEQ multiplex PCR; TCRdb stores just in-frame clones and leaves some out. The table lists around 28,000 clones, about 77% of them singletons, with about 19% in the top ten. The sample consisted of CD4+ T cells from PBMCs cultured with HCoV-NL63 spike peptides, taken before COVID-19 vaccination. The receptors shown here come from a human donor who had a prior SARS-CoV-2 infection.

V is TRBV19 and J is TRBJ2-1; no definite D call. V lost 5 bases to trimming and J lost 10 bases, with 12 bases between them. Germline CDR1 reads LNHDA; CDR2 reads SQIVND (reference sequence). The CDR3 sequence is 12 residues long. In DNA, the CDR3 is TGTGCCAGTAGTGTCCTCACTGGAGAGCAGTTCTTC. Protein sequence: CASSVLTGEQFF.

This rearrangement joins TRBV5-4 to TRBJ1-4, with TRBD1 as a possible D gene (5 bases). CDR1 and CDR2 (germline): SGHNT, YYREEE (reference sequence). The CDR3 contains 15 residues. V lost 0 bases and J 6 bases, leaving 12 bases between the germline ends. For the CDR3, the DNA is TGTGCCAGCAGCTTGGATCAGGGCATCGATGAAAAACTGTTTTTT. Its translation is CASSLDQGIDEKLFF. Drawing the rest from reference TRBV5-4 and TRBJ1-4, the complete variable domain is ETGVTQSPTHLIKTRGQQVTLRCSSQSGHNTVSWYQQALGQGPQFIFQYYREEENGRGNFPPRFSGLQFPNYSSELNVNALELDDSALYLCASSLDQGIDEKLFFGSGTQLSVL.

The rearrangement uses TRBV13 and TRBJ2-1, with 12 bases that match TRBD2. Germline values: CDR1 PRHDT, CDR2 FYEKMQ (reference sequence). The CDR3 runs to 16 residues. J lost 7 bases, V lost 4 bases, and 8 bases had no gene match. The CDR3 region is CASSWGLAGALNEQFF. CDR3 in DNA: TGTGCCAGCAGCTGGGGACTAGCGGGTGCACTAAATGAGCAGTTCTTC.

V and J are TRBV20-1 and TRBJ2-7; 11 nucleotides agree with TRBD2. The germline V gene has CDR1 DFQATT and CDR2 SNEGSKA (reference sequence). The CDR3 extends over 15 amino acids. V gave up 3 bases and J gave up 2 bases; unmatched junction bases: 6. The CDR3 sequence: CSASAGTSGAYEQYF. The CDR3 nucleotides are TGCAGTGCTAGTGCCGGGACTAGCGGAGCCTACGAGCAGTACTTC.

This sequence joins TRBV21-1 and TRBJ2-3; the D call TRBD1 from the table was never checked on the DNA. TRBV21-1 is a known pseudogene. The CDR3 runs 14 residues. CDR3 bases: TGTGCCAGCAGCGCCCGGACAGCTTTGGATACGCAGTATTTT. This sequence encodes CASSARTALDTQYF.

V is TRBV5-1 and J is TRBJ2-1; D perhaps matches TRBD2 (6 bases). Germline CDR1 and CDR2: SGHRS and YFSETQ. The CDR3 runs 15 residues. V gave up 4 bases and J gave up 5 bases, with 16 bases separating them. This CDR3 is CASSPLAGRDNEQFF. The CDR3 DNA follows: TGCGCCAGCAGCCCCTTGGCGGGACGGGACAATGAGCAGTTCTTC. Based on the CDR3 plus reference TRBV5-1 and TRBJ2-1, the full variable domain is KAGVTQTPRYLIKTRGQQVTLSCSPISGHRSVSWYQQTPGQGLQFLFEYFSETQRNKGNFPGRFSGRQFSNSRSEMNVSTLELGDSALYLCASSPLAGRDNEQFFGPGTRLTVL.

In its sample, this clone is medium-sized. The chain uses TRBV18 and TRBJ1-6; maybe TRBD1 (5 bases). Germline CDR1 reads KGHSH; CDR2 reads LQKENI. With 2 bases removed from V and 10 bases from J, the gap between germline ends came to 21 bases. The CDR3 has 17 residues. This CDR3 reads CASSPRSLGTSGSPLHF. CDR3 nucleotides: TGTGCCAGCTCACCAAGGAGTTTGGGGACGTCGGGCTCACCCCTCCACTTT.